The T cell receptor beta chain under discussion was sequenced for a study of blood T cell repertoires in COVID-19. Study in general: Donors in the United States, Italy and Spain gave samples during acute or convalescent COVID-19. T cells, B-cell-depleted T cells, or PBMCs provided the cDNA or gDNA that served as material.

Authors' data handling: Estimated nucleated cell counts came from reference gene primer amplification. Some clones are missing from TCRdb's copy, which holds only in-frame ones; the method was immunoSEQ multiplex PCR. Clone size and V and J calls were adopted from that table, with D and trimming inferred from the DNA. The sample lists hundreds of thousands of clones; around 90% were seen once. Germline V gives CDR1 SGHNT, CDR2 YENEEA. The V end was cut by 6 bases, the J end by 4 bases, with 12 bases between. This CDR3 has 13 amino acids. This TCR came from a woman between 18 and 29 years old who had recovered from COVID-19. The chain couples TRBV11-3 to TRBJ1-2; possibly TRBD1 for D (6 bases). The sequencing input was peripheral blood. The CDR3 nucleotides are TGTGCCAGCAGTCAGGACAGTCCCTATGGCTACACCTTC. Protein sequence: CASSQDSPYGYTF.